This T cell receptor beta chain appears in the sequencing data of a study of response to subunit inactivated influenza vaccine. In regard to this clonotype: Its cognate antigen is unknown.

Each CDR3 protein gets one entry after TCRdb re-called the RT-PCR reads with MiXCR. The sample yields a few hundred thousand distinct CDR3 sequences, 20% to 25% seen once. Germline CDR1 reads WSHSY; CDR2 reads SAAADI. J gave up 2 bases and V 11 bases, and 5 bases lay outside the gene matches. CDR3 size: 13 residues. Study-wide results and caveats: Each seasonal influenza vaccination recruits few new T cells, the authors suggested.

The chain combines TRBV10-2 with TRBJ2-2, with 7 bases that match TRBD1. The sequence derives from a man between 50 and 75 years old who received an inactivated influenza vaccine. The sample consisted of PBMCs from blood, taken approximately 20 months after vaccination. CDR3 region: CAAQGPNTGELFF. The CDR3 DNA reads TGCGCCGCACAGGGGCCAAACACCGGGGAGCTGTTTTTT.